Detailed here is one T cell receptor (beta chain). The antigen remains unidentified. This sample was included in a study of CD8+CD57+ T cells in acquired aplastic anemia. Study as a whole: Sorted CD4+ and CD8+ cells yielded 3 to 3.5 ug of DNA on average. Study results and limitations: Patients showed no significant difference from controls in CD8+ Simpson's diversity.

The V gene lost 5 bases and the J gene lost 7 bases, with 12 bases spanning the gap. CDR3 length equals 14 residues. Germline V CDR1 and CDR2: SEHNR, FQNEAQ (reference sequence). An expansion of CD8+CD57+ cells by flow cytometry had been shown in patients chosen for sequencing. Among the patients, none had received any therapy at the time of blood sampling. Genomic DNA provided the template from which TCR beta VDJ and CDR3 profiles were obtained. TCRdb redid the calling of the reads with MiXCR, one entry per CDR3 protein. Of around 500,000 distinct CDR3 sequences listed, approximately 33% are singletons.

This chain connects TRBV7-9 to TRBJ1-6; D is ambiguous. This TCR was sampled from a human donor with aplastic anemia. Material: sorted CD4+, CD8+, or CD8+CD57+ T cells (not recorded which) from PBMCs. The CDR3 sequence: CASSPWGANSPLHF. CDR3 nucleotides: TGTGCCAGCAGCCCCTGGGGAGCGAATTCACCCCTCCACTTT.